Only one count was recorded for the clone carrying this T cell receptor beta chain. The antigen is undetermined. In germline, CDR1 is SGHTA, CDR2 FQGNSA. V was pared by 7 bases and J by 9 bases, with 15 bases of the junction left unmatched. The CDR3 is 16 residues long. This sample stems from a study of shared clonotypes between healthy human individuals. Methods used by the authors: Junction-only immunoSEQ data arrived without quality scores, meaning filtering differed. Sequenced by immunoSEQ multiplex PCR; TCRdb stores in-frame clones only, minus some. The DNA was the basis for D and trimming; V, J and clone size are from that table. The sample includes about 490,000 clones, 65% to 85% of them seen just once. Study results and limitations: Represented genetic and exposure-history diversity was restricted by having few donors.

HIV-negative, healthy adults without recent acute infections or vaccinations were the donors. What was sequenced was PBMCs. This rearrangement joins TRBV7-2 to TRBJ2-1; 10 nucleotides agree with TRBD2. This sequence originates from a woman in her forties in good health. Some clones in this sample may be carry-over from other donors' samples. The DNA for the CDR3 is TGTGCCAGCACCATGTACGGGACTAGCGTAGTGGGTGAGCAGTTCTTC. Its protein product is CASTMYGTSVVGEQFF.